Following are 12 T cell receptor beta chains from one sample sequenced in a study of identifying expanded T cells in peripheral blood. Sequencing used immunoSEQ multiplex PCR; TCRdb keeps in-frame clones, though not all of them. The sample lists 75,000 to 95,000 clones; roughly 90% were seen once. The sample taken for sequencing was blood. The receptors come from a person between 18 and 75 years old in good health.

The V gene is TRBV28, the J gene TRBJ2-7; 9 bases match TRBD1. With V trimmed by 6 bases and J by 5 bases, 11 bases remained unmatched. This CDR3 is built from 15 residues. Per the germline V gene, CDR1 is MDHEN and CDR2 is SYDVKM. This CDR3 is CASSSTGQGHNEQYF. The CDR3 DNA reads as TGTGCCAGCAGCTCTACCGGACAGGGGCACAACGAGCAGTACTTC.

The count of this clone is one. The chain joins TRBV5-1 to TRBJ1-1; TRBD1 matches 9 bases. The CDR3 runs to 15 residues. Trimming took 4 bases from V and 1 from J; bases not matched to a gene: 5. Germline-derived CDR1 and CDR2 are SGHRS and YFSETQ. The CDR3 coding sequence is TGCGCCAGCAGCCGGACAGGGGATTCGAACACTGAAGCTTTCTTT. This translates into CASSRTGDSNTEAFF.

The J gene is TRBJ2-7, the V gene TRBV10-3, with 9 bases lining up with TRBD2. Per the germline V gene, CDR1 is ENHRY and CDR2 is SYGVKD. The trim removed 11 bases at V and 3 bases at J, leaving 11 bases unmatched. CDR3 size: 14 residues. CDR3 amino acids: CASNGGGALYEQYF. CDR3 coding DNA: TGTGCCTCCAACGGCGGGGGGGCTCTCTACGAGCAGTACTTC.

This sequence joins TRBV6-1 and TRBJ2-2, with D perhaps TRBD2 (5 bases). CDR1 and CDR2 (germline): MNHNS, SASEGT. The V end was cut by 6 bases, the J end by 1 base, with 9 bases between. The CDR3 contains 14 residues. The CDR3 loop reads CASRQSGNTGELFF. CDR3 DNA: TGTGCCAGCAGGCAAAGCGGGAACACCGGGGAGCTGTTTTTT.

The genes are TRBV5-4 and TRBJ2-5, with 9 nucleotides matching TRBD1. Germline CDR1 reads SGHNT; CDR2 reads YYREEE (reference sequence). J lost 1 base, V lost 0 bases, and 1 base had no gene match. CDR3 length: 15 residues. Written as DNA, the CDR3 is TGTGCCAGCAGCTTGGACAGGGGGCTCCAAGAGACCCAGTACTTC. Protein product: CASSLDRGLQETQYF.

The V gene is TRBV28, the J gene TRBJ2-5; perhaps TRBD2 as D (6 bases). The tail of the sequence fits TRBJ2-7 better, so the J call may be wrong. The V gene's germline CDR1 is MDHEN and CDR2 SYDVKM. The CDR3 spans 14 residues. Written as DNA, the CDR3 is TGTGCCAGCAGTTCGACGGGGGAAGCCTACGAGCAGTACTTC. This translates into CASSSTGEAYEQYF.

The chain links TRBV6-5 to TRBJ2-2, with TRBD2 as a possible D gene (5 bases). This CDR3 contains 14 residues. Germline V gene data show CDR1 as MNHEY and CDR2 as SVGAGI. V was shortened by 2 bases and J by 2 bases, with 6 bases between the two germline ends. In DNA form, the CDR3 reads TGTGCCAGCAGTTACAGACTAAACACCGGGGAGCTGTTTTTT. This translates into CASSYRLNTGELFF.

This chain connects TRBV21-1 to TRBJ1-2; the D segment call TRBD1 is taken from the table without a DNA check. TRBV21-1 is marked as a pseudogene. This CDR3 spans 13 amino acids. The CDR3: CASSKETGDGYTF. The CDR3 region has the DNA TGTGCCAGCAGCAAAGAAACAGGGGATGGCTACACCTTC.

The rearrangement uses TRBV19 and TRBJ1-1; 8 bases match TRBD1. V shed 7 bases, J shed 10 bases, and the junction held 5 bases outside the gene matches. This CDR3 is 11 amino acids long. Germline values: CDR1 LNHDA, CDR2 SQIVND (reference sequence). CDR3: CASKTTGGAFF. The CDR3 DNA is TGTGCCAGTAAGACTACAGGGGGAGCTTTCTTT.

The chain recombines TRBV20-1 with TRBJ2-7; the D gene is possibly TRBD2 (5 bases). This CDR3 region has 11 residues. From germline, CDR1 is DFQATT and CDR2 SNEGSKA (reference sequence). Trimming cost V 6 bases and J 5 bases, with 11 bases left between them. The CDR3 DNA sequence: TGCAGTGCCCCAGGAGGACACGAGCAGTACTTC. It translates to CSAPGGHEQYF.

This clone was detected only once. The chain joins TRBV2 to TRBJ2-1; TRBD1 agrees at 7 bases. There are 17 residues in the CDR3. J lost 4 bases, V lost 8 bases, and 17 bases had no gene match. CDR1 is SNHLY and CDR2 is FYNNEI in the germline V gene. The CDR3 spells CASEGHRGPNLYNEQFF. CDR3 nucleotides: TGTGCCAGCGAGGGGCACAGGGGTCCGAACCTTTACAATGAGCAGTTCTTC.

The gene calls are TRBV7-2 and TRBJ2-3, with D possibly matching TRBD1 (6 bases). The V gene lost 6 bases and the J gene lost 2 bases, with 12 bases spanning the gap. This CDR3 is 14 amino acids long. Germline values: CDR1 SGHTA, CDR2 FQGNSA. The CDR3 is CASRNRAITDTQYF. In nucleotides, the CDR3 is TGTGCCAGCAGAAACAGGGCTATCACAGATACGCAGTATTTT.